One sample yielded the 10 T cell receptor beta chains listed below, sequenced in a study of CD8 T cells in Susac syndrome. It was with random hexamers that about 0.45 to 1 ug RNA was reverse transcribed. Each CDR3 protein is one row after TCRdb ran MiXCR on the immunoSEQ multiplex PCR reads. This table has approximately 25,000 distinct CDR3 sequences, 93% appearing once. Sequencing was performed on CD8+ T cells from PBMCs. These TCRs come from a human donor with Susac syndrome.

The CDR3, as DNA: TGCGCCAGCAGCCCCGAGGGGGGCCTGAGTTCACCCCTCCACTTT. Its protein is CASSPEGGLSSPLHF. This chain joins TRBV5-1 and TRBJ1-6; TRBD1 might be the D (6 bases). V was trimmed by 4 bases and J by 9 bases, leaving 17 bases between them. This CDR3 has 15 residues. CDR1 and CDR2 from the germline V gene are SGHRS and YFSETQ.

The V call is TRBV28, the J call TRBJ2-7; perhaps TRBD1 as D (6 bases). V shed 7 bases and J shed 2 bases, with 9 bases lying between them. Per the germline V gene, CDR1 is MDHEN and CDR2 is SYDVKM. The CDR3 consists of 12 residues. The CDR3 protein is CASKQGTYEQYF. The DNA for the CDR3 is TGTGCCAGCAAGCAGGGGACCTACGAGCAGTACTTC.

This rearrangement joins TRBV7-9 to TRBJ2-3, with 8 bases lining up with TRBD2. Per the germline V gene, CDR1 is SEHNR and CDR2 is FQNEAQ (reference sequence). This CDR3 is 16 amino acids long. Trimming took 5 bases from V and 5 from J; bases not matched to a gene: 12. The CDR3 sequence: CASSTRTSINKDTQYF. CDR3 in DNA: TGTGCCAGCAGCACACGGACTAGCATCAACAAAGATACGCAGTATTTT.

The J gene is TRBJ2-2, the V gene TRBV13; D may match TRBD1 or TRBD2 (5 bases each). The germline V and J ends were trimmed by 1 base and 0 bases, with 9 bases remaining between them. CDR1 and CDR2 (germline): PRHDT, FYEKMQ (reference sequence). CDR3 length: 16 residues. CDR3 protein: CASSLVGGTNTGELFF. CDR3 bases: TGTGCCAGCAGCTTAGTTGGGGGTACGAACACCGGGGAGCTGTTTTTT.

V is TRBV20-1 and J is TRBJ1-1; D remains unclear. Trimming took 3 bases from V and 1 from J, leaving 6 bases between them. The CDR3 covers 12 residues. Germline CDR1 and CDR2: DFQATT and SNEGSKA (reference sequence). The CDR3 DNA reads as TGCAGTGCTAGTGGTAGGAACACTGAAGCTTTCTTT. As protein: CSASGRNTEAFF.

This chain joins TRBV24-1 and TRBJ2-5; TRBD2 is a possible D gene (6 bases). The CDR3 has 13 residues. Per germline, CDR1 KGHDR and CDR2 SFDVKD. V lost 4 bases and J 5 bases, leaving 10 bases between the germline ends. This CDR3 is CATSEGGGETQYF. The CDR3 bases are TGTGCCACCAGTGAGGGGGGTGGGGAGACCCAGTACTTC.

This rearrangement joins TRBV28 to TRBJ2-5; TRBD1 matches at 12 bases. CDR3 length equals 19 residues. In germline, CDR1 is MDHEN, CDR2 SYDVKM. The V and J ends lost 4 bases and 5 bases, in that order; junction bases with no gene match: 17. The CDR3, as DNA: TGTGCCAGCAGTTCTCCTCCGGGACAGGGGGCCTATCGCGGGGAGACCCAGTACTTC. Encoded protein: CASSSPPGQGAYRGETQYF.

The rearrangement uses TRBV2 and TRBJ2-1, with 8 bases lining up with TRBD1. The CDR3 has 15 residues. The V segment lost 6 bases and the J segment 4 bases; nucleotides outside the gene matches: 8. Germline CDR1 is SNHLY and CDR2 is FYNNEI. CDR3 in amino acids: CASSPRQGRYNEQFF. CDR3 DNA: TGTGCCAGCAGCCCCCGACAGGGGCGATACAATGAGCAGTTCTTC.

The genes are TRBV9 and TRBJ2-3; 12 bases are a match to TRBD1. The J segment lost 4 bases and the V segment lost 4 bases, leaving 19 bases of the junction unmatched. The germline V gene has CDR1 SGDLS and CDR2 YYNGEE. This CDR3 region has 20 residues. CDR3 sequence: CASSLVGPPGQGAVADTQYF. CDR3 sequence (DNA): TGTGCCAGCAGCCTTGTAGGCCCGCCGGGACAGGGGGCTGTGGCAGATACGCAGTATTTT.

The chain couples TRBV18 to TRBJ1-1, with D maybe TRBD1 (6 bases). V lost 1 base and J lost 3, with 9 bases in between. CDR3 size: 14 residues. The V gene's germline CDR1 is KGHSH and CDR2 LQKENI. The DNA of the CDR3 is TGTGCCAGCTCACCACGACAGGCGGACACTGAAGCTTTCTTT. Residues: CASSPRQADTEAFF.